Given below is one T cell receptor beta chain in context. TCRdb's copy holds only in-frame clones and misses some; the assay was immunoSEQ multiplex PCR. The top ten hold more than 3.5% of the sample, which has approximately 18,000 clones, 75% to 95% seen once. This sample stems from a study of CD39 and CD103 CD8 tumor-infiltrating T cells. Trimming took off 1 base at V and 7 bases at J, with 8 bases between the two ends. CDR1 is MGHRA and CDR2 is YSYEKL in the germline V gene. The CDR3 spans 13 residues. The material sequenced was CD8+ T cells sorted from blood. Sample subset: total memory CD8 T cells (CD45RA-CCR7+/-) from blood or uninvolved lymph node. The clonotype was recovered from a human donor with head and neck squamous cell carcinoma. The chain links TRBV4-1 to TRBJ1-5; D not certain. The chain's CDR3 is CASSQVTSQPQHF. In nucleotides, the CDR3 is TGCGCCAGCAGCCAAGTCACCTCCCAGCCCCAGCATTTT.